This T cell receptor beta chain was documented in a study of blood T cell repertoires in COVID-19. Overall study context: From the United States, Italy and Spain came samples of acute and convalescent COVID-19. T cells, B-cell-depleted T cells, or PBMCs provided the cDNA or gDNA that served as material.

Authors' processing steps: From reference gene primer amplification, estimates of nucleated cell counts were derived. Sequenced by immunoSEQ multiplex PCR; TCRdb stores in-frame clones only, minus some. That table is the source of V, J and clone size, and D and trimming were worked out from the DNA. Altogether approximately 340,000 clones are present, around 83% being singletons, with the ten largest covering almost 3%. The CDR3 spans 14 residues. Trimming cost V 0 bases and J 6 bases, with 9 bases left between them. In germline, CDR1 is MGHRA, CDR2 YSYEKL. The chain is built from TRBV4-1 and TRBJ2-1, with D tentatively TRBD2 (6 bases). The TCR sequence derives from a man in his thirties or forties with active or convalescent COVID-19. Material for sequencing was peripheral blood. The DNA for the CDR3 is TGCGCCAGCAGCCAAGAAGGAGGGGTCAATGAGCAGTTCTTC. This codes for CASSQEGGVNEQFF.